This is a list of T cell receptor beta chains from one sample in a study of cytomegalovirus exposure and HLA in healthy donors. Repertoires were generated with immunoSEQ multiplex PCR, while TCRdb's copy carries only in-frame clones and drops some. Among under 200,000 clones listed, about four fifths were seen once. Sequences were obtained from PBMCs. The source of these receptors is a male donor in good health and CMV-seropositive. The CDR3 runs from the conserved cysteine through the conserved F or W. The D gene is left open where the match is weak. Size values are once, few and many counts, or a class for expanded clones, and some rows have none.

abundance | j_gene | v_gene | d_gene | CDR3nt | CDR3aa
NA | TRBJ1-2 | TRBV30 | NA | TGTGCCTGGACCCAGGGTAACTATGGCTACACCTTC | CAWTQGNYGYTF
few | TRBJ2-5 | TRBV5-1 | NA | TGCGCCAGCAGCTTCGACAGTTTCCAAGAGACCCAGTACTTC | CASSFDSFQETQYF
NA | TRBJ2-7 | TRBV29-1 | TRBD1 | TGCAGCGTGAACAGGGGGGTGGGAGACGAGCAGTACTTC | CSVNRGVGDEQYF
NA | TRBJ1-1 | TRBV19 | NA | TGTGGGAGTAGTTGGGCGAACACTGAAGCTTTCTTT | CGSSWANTEAFF
NA | TRBJ1-2 | TRBV19 | NA | TGTGCCAGTAGTGACGCAGCGAATGGCCTTTATGGCTACACCTTC | CASSDAANGLYGYTF
NA | TRBJ2-1 | TRBV9 | NA | TGTGCCAGCAGCGTAGGACAGCCCTCCTACAATGAGCAGTTCTTC | CASSVGQPSYNEQFF
NA | TRBJ2-1 | TRBV9 | NA | TGTGCCAGCAGCGTAGCTCCCGGAAGGGAGGACAATGAGCAGTTCTTC | CASSVAPGREDNEQFF
NA | TRBJ1-1 | TRBV2 | TRBD1 | TGTGCCAGCAGCGGGGACAGGGTGAACACTGAAGCTTTCTTT | CASSGDRVNTEAFF
NA | TRBJ2-7 | TRBV20-1 | NA | TGCAGTGCTAGAGAGAGCGACGAGCAGTACTTC | CSARESDEQYF
NA | TRBJ1-2 | TRBV19 | NA | TGTGCCAGTAGTCCCACTCCTAACTATGGCTACACCTTC | CASSPTPNYGYTF
NA | TRBJ1-2 | TRBV7-8 | TRBD1 | TGTGCCAGCAGCACAGGGACAGGGGGCAATTGGGACACCTTC | CASSTGTGGNWDTF
NA | TRBJ2-7 | TRBV30 | NA | TGTGCCTGGGACACGTACTACGAGCAGTACTTC | CAWDTYYEQYF
NA | TRBJ2-5 | TRBV5-1 | TRBD1 | TGCGCCAGCAGGACAGGGGAGACCCAGTACTTC | CASRTGETQYF